This TCR beta chain derives from a study of shared clonotypes between healthy human individuals. TCRdb keeps only in-frame clones here, not all; method: immunoSEQ multiplex PCR. The sample holds about 1 million clones, about 80% seen once. As to this clone: The antigen is undetermined.

The CDR3 spans 16 residues. With 4 bases clipped from V and 0 bases from J, the junction kept 6 bases outside the gene matches. Germline lookup yields CDR1 LNHDA and CDR2 SQIVND (reference sequence). Study conclusions and caveats: A generally larger estimated richness was seen in naive subsets than in memory subsets.

The chain links TRBV19 to TRBJ1-5; 7 bases align to TRBD1. This receptor was identified in a man younger than 30 in good health. What was sequenced was memory CD4+ T cells sorted from blood. Indicated subset: CD45RA-negative fraction. The CDR3 DNA reads TGTGCCAGTAGTAGGTCGGGGACAGTTAGCAATCAGCCCCAGCATTTT. Translated, it gives CASSRSGTVSNQPQHF.